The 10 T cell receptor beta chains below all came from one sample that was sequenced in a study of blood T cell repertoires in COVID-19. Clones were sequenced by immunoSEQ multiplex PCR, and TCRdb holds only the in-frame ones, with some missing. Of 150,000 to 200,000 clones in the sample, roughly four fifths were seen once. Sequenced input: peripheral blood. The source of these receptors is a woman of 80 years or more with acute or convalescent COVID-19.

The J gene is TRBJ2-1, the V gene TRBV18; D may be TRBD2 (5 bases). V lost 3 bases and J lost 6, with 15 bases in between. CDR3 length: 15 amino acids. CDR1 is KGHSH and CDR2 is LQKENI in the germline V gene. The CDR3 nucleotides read TGTGCCAGCTCACCGAGGGCAGGCGCCCTCAATGAGCAGTTCTTC. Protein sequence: CASSPRAGALNEQFF.

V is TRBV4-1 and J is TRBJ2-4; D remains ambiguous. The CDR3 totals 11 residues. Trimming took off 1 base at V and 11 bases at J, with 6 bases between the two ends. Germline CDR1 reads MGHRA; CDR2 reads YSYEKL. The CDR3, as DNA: TGCGCCAGCAGCCAAGGACGGGTTCAGTACTTC. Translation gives CASSQGRVQYF.

The CDR3, as DNA: TGTGCCAGCTCAGGGGTTAATAATTCACCCCTCCACTTT. The encoded protein is CASSGVNNSPLHF. The V and J genes are TRBV6-5 and TRBJ1-6; perhaps TRBD1 as D (6 bases). From germline, CDR1 is MNHEY and CDR2 SVGAGI. Deletions cut 8 bases from V and 5 bases from J, with 10 bases between. This CDR3 has 13 residues.

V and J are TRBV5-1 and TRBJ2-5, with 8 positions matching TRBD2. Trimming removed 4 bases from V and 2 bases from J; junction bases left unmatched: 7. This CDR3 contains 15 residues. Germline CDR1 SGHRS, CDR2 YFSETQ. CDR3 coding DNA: TGCGCCAGCAGCGTACTAGCGGCCCCTCAAGAGACCCAGTACTTC. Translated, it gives CASSVLAAPQETQYF.

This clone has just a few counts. CDR3 nucleotide sequence: TGTGCCAGTAGTATTGCGTGGCCGGGGGAGACCCAGTACTTC. Translated, it gives CASSIAWPGETQYF. This chain uses TRBV19 with TRBJ2-5; maybe TRBD2 (5 bases). The germline V gene encodes CDR1 LNHDA and CDR2 SQIVND (reference sequence). Between the trimmed V and J ends, which lost 3 bases and 5 bases, there was a span of 13 bases. The CDR3 length is 14 residues.

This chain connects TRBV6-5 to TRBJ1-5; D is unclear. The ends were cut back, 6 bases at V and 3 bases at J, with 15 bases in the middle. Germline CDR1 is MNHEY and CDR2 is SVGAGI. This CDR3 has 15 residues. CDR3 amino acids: CASSREFGVNQPQHF. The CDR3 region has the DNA TGTGCCAGCAGCCGGGAATTTGGGGTCAATCAGCCCCAGCATTTT.

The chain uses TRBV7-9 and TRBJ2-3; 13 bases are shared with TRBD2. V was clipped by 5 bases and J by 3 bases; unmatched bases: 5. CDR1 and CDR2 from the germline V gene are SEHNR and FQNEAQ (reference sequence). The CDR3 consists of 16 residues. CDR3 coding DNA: TGTGCCAGCAGCCCGAAGACTAGCGGGAGGACAGATACGCAGTATTTT. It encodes CASSPKTSGRTDTQYF. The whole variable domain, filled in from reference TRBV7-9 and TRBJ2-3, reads DTGVSQNPRHKITKRGQNVTFRCDPISEHNRLYWYRQTLGQGPEFLTYFQNEAQLEKSRLLSDRFSAERPKGSFSTLEIQRTEQGDSAMYLCASSPKTSGRTDTQYFGPGTRLTVL.

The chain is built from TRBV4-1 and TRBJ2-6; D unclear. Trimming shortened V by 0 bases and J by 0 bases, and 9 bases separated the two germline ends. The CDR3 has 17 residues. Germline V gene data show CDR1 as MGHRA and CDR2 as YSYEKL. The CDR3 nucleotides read TGCGCCAGCAGCCAAGAGCCGGAGAGCTCTGGGGCCAACGTCCTGACTTTC. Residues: CASSQEPESSGANVLTF.

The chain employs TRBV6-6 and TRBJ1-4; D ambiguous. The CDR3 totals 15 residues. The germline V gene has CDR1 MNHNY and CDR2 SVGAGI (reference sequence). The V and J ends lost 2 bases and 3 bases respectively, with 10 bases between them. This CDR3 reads CASSYSGSPNEKLFF. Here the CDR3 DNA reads TGTGCCAGCAGTTACAGCGGAAGCCCTAATGAAAAACTGTTTTTT.

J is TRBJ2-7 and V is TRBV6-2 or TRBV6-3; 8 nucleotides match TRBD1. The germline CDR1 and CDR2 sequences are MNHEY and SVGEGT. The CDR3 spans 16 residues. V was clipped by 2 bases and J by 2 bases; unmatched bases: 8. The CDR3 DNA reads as TGTGCCAGCAGTTACCTCTCGACAGGGGAACCCTACGAGCAGTACTTC. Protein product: CASSYLSTGEPYEQYF.